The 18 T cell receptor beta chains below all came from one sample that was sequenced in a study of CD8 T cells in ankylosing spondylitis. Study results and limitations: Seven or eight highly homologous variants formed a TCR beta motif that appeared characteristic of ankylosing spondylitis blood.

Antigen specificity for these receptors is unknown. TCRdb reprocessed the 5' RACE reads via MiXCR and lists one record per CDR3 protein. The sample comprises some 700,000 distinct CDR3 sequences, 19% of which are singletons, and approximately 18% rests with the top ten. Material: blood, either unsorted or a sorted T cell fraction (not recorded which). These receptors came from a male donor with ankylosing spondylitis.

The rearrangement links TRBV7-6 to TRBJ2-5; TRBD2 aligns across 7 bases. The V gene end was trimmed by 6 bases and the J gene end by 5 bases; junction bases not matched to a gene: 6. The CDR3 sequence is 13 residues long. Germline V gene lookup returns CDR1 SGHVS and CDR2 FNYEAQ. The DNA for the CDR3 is TGTGCCAGCAGGTCGGGGGGAGGGGAGACCCAGTACTTC. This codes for CASRSGGGETQYF.

The CDR3 DNA reads as TGTGCCAGCAGCCAAGTCGGAAGCGGGGACGGCAACGAGCAGTACTTC. Amino acids: CASSQVGSGDGNEQYF. V and J are TRBV3-1 and TRBJ2-7; TRBD2 matches 7 bases. Trimming took 1 base from V and 5 from J; bases not matched to a gene: 11. The CDR3 loop spans 16 amino acids. Germline V gene sequence: CDR1 LGHDT, CDR2 YNNKEL (reference sequence).

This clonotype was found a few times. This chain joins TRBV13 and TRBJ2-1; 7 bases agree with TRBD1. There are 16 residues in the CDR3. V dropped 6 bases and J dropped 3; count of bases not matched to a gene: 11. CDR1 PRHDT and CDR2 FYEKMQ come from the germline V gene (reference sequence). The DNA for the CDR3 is TGTGCCAGCAGTCACTTCCAAGGGGGCATCTACAATGAGCAGTTCTTC. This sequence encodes CASSHFQGGIYNEQFF.

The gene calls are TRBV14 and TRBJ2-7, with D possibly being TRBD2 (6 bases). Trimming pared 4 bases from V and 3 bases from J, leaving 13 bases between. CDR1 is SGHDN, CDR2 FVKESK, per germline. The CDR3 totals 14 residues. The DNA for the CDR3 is TGTGCCAGCAGCCGAGGGCAGCGGGTCTACGAGCAGTACTTC. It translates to CASSRGQRVYEQYF.

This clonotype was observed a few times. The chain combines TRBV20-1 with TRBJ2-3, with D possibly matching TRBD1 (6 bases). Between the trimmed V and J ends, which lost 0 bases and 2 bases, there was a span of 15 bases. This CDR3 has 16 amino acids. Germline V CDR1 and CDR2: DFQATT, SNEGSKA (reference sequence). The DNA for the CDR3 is TGCAGTGCTAGAGATACCGGGACAACGCCCACAGATACGCAGTATTTT. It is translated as CSARDTGTTPTDTQYF.

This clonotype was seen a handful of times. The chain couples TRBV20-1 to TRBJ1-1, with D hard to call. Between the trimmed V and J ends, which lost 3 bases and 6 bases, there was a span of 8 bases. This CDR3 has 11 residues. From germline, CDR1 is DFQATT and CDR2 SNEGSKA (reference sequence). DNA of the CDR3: TGCAGTGCTAGGGAGACTTCTGAAGCTTTCTTT. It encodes CSARETSEAFF.

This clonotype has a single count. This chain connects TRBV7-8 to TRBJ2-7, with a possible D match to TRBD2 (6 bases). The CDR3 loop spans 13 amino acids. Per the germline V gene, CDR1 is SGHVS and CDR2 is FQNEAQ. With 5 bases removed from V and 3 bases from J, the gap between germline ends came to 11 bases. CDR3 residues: CASSQTSFYEQYF. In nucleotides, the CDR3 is TGTGCCAGCAGCCAGACTAGTTTCTACGAGCAGTACTTC.

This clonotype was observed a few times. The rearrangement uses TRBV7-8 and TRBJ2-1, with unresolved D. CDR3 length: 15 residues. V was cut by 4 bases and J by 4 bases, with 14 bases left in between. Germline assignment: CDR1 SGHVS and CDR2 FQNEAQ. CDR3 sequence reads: CASSSPLTGYNEQFF. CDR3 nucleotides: TGTGCCAGCAGCTCCCCGTTAACCGGGTACAATGAGCAGTTCTTC. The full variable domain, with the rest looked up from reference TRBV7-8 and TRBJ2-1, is GAGVSQSPRYKVAKRGQDVALRCDPISGHVSLFWYQQALGQGPEFLTYFQNEAQLDKSGLPSDRFFAERPEGSVSTLKIQRTQQEDSAVYLCASSSPLTGYNEQFFGPGTRLTVL.

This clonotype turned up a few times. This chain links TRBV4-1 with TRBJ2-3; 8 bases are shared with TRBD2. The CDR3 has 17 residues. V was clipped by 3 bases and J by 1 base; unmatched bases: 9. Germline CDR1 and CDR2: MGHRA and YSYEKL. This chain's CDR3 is CASSQAPSGGGTDTQYF. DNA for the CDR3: TGCGCCAGCAGCCAGGCTCCCAGCGGGGGAGGCACAGATACGCAGTATTTT.

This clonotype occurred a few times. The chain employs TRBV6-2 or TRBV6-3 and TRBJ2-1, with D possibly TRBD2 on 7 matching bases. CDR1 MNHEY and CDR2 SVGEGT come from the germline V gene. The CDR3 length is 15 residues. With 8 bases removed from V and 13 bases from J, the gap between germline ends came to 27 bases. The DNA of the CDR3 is TGTGCCAGCGCCCCACTAGCGACCAGGGGATCTGATCAGTTCTTC. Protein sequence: CASAPLATRGSDQFF.

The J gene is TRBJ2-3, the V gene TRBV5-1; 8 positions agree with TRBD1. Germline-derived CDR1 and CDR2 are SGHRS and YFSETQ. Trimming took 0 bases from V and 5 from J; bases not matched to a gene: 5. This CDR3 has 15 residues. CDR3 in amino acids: CASSLAGQGVDTQYF. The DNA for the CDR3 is TGCGCCAGCAGCTTGGCCGGACAGGGAGTAGATACGCAGTATTTT.

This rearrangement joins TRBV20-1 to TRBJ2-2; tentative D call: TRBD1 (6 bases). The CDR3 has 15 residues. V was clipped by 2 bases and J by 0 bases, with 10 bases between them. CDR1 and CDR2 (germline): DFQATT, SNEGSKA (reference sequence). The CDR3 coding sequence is TGCAGTGCTAGATCGAGGACAGCGAACACCGGGGAGCTGTTTTTT. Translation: CSARSRTANTGELFF.

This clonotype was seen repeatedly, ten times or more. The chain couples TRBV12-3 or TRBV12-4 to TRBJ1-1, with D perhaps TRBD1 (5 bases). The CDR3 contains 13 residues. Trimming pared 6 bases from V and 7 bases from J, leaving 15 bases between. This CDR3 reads CASSPRGMGEAFF. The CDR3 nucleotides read TGTGCCAGCAGCCCCCGGGGGATGGGTGAAGCTTTCTTT.

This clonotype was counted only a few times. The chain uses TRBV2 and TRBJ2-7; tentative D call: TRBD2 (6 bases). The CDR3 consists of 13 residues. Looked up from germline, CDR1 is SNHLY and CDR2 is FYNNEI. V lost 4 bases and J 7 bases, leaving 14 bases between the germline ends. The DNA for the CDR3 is TGTGCCAGCAGTGGCGGGGCAGGAGGGGAGCAGTACTTC. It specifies CASSGGAGGEQYF.

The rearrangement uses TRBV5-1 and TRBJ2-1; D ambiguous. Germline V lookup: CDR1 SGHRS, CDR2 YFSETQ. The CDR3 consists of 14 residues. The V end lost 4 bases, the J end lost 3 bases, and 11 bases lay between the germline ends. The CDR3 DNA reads TGCGCCAGCAGCCCATACACAGACTACAATGAGCAGTTCTTC. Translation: CASSPYTDYNEQFF.

The CDR3 sequence: CASATGSSGANVLTF. CDR3 sequence (DNA): TGTGCCAGTGCTACTGGGAGCTCTGGGGCCAACGTCCTGACTTTC. The rearrangement joins TRBV19 to TRBJ2-6; D might be TRBD2 (5 bases). V was cut by 8 bases and J by 0 bases, with 11 bases left in between. CDR3 length: 15 amino acids. Germline V lookup: CDR1 LNHDA, CDR2 SQIVND (reference sequence). Together with reference TRBV19 and TRBJ2-6, the CDR3 gives the full variable domain: DGGITQSPKYLFRKEGQNVTLSCEQNLNHDAMYWYRQDPGQGLRLIYYSQIVNDFQKGDIAEGYSVSREKKESFPLTVTSAQKNPTAFYLCASATGSSGANVLTFGAGSRLTVL.

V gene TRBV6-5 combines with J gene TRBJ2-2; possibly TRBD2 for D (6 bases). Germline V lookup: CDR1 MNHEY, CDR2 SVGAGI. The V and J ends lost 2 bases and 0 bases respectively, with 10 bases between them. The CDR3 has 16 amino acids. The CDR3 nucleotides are TGTGCCAGCAGTTACCGGTCGGGGGCGAACACCGGGGAGCTGTTTTTT. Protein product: CASSYRSGANTGELFF.

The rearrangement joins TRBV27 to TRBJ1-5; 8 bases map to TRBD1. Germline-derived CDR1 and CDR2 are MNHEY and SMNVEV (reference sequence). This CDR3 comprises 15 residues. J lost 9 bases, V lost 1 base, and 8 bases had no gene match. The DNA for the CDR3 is TGTGCCAGCAGTTTATGGACAGGGATTGAGTCGCCCCAGCATTTT. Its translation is CASSLWTGIESPQHF.